A single TCR beta chain is shown here with its context. The PCR contained 60 Vbeta and 13 Jbeta primers. Sequenced by immunoSEQ multiplex PCR; TCRdb stores in-frame clones only, minus some. Among approximately 130,000 clones listed, roughly 80% were seen once. This entry belongs to a study of cytomegalovirus exposure and HLA in healthy donors. Input material: PBMCs. The origin of this receptor is a man between 40 and 49 years old in good health and CMV-seronegative.

The CDR3 DNA is TGTGCCAGCAGCAAAAACAGGGATGCATTCAATGAGCAGTTCTTC. Translating gives CASSKNRDAFNEQFF. V usage is TRBV9 and J usage is TRBJ2-1; tentatively, D is TRBD1 (6 bases). The CDR3 totals 15 residues. Germline V lookup: CDR1 SGDLS, CDR2 YYNGEE. Trimming pared 4 bases from V and 6 bases from J, leaving 17 bases between.